Following are 26 T cell receptor beta chains from one sample sequenced in a study of early T cells in non-severe SARS-CoV-2 infection. In TCRdb, the 5' RACE reads were re-called with MiXCR into one record per CDR3 protein. The data contain 35,000 to 40,000 distinct CDR3 sequences, 8.5% to 10% of them seen just once; the ten biggest clones take up around 10%. Input material: whole blood. These receptors came from an adult who was a healthcare worker with PCR-confirmed SARS-CoV-2 infection or an uninfected control (not recorded which).

This clonotype was seen ten or more times. The chain uses TRBV6-1 and TRBJ2-7; D ambiguous. Germline lookup yields CDR1 MNHNS and CDR2 SASEGT. The CDR3 runs to 14 residues. V was shortened by 0 bases and J by 1 base, with 7 bases between the two germline ends. The CDR3 bases are TGTGCCAGCAGTGAAGCTGGCCTGTCCTACGAGCAGTACTTC. This gives the protein CASSEAGLSYEQYF.

The chain joins TRBV20-1 to TRBJ1-1, with 10 nucleotides matching TRBD1. The CDR3 runs 15 residues. CDR1 is DFQATT and CDR2 is SNEGSKA in the germline V gene (reference sequence). Losses at the gene ends were 1 base for V and 7 bases for J; bases not matched to a gene: 9. The CDR3, as DNA: TGCAGTGCTAGAGGCCGGGACAGGGGTGGAGGTGAAGCTTTCTTT. Its translation: CSARGRDRGGGEAFF.

The rearrangement links TRBV7-8 to TRBJ1-6; possible D gene TRBD1, 6 bases. This CDR3 is 18 amino acids long. Germline CDR1 is SGHVS and CDR2 is FQNEAQ. Trimming took off 5 bases at V and 0 bases at J, with 17 bases between the two ends. The CDR3 bases are TGTGCCAGCAGCCCACTCGACAGGTCCAGCTCCTATAATTCACCCCTCCACTTT. Protein product: CASSPLDRSSSYNSPLHF.

This clonotype has just a few counts. The rearrangement joins TRBV5-1 to TRBJ1-1; the match to TRBD1 covers 7 bases. Germline V CDR1 and CDR2: SGHRS, YFSETQ. The trim removed 0 bases at V and 4 bases at J, leaving 6 bases unmatched. This CDR3 contains 15 residues. The CDR3 is CASSLETGLGTEAFF. The CDR3 DNA reads as TGCGCCAGCAGCTTGGAGACAGGGCTGGGCACTGAAGCTTTCTTT.

The CDR3 sequence is CASGQAFSYEQYF. In nucleotides, the CDR3 is TGTGCCAGCGGGCAGGCCTTCTCCTACGAGCAGTACTTC. V is TRBV6-1 and J is TRBJ2-7, with no clear D. The CDR3 is 13 amino acids. The V and J ends lost 8 bases and 0 bases respectively, with 11 bases between them. CDR1 and CDR2 (germline): MNHNS, SASEGT.

This clonotype was seen many times. This rearrangement joins TRBV4-2 to TRBJ1-1; perhaps TRBD1 as D (5 bases). The germline V gene has CDR1 LGHNA and CDR2 YNFKEQ. Trimming removed 3 bases from V and 11 bases from J, with 13 bases in between. The CDR3 extends over 12 amino acids. CDR3 region: CASSQNRNEAFF. The CDR3 nucleotides are TGTGCCAGCAGCCAGAACAGGAATGAGGCTTTCTTT.

In its sample, this clonotype was seen many times. This rearrangement joins TRBV7-2 to TRBJ2-7; D is ambiguous. The CDR3 contains 13 residues. Trimming left V 1 base short and J 0 bases short, with 4 bases between. The germline CDR1 and CDR2 sequences are SGHTA and FQGNSA. CDR3 in DNA: TGTGCCAGCAGCTTAGTCTACTCCTACGAGCAGTACTTC. Amino acid sequence: CASSLVYSYEQYF.

This clonotype occurred many times. The V gene is TRBV20-1, the J gene TRBJ2-7, with 9 bases that match TRBD2. The trim removed 6 bases at V and 0 bases at J, leaving 6 bases unmatched. The length of the CDR3 is 14 residues. Germline loops: CDR1 DFQATT, CDR2 SNEGSKA (reference sequence). The CDR3 here is CSAKSGGNSYEQYF. The CDR3 region has the DNA TGCAGTGCAAAAAGCGGGGGGAACTCCTACGAGCAGTACTTC.

This clonotype was seen many times. The genes are TRBV7-3 and TRBJ2-2; TRBD1 agrees at 7 bases. This CDR3 region has 17 residues. The J segment lost 6 bases and the V segment lost 0 bases, leaving 10 bases of the junction unmatched. Germline V gives CDR1 SGHTA, CDR2 FQGTGA. The CDR3 DNA reads as TGTGCCAGCAGCTTAACGAGATGGACAGGCCCCCCCGGGGAGCTGTTTTTT. Its translation is CASSLTRWTGPPGELFF.

The CDR3 reads CASSERTGLNTGELFF. The CDR3, as DNA: TGTGCCAGCAGCGAAAGGACAGGACTAAACACCGGGGAGCTGTTTTTT. V usage is TRBV9 and J usage is TRBJ2-2; D might be TRBD1 (7 bases). This CDR3 has 16 amino acids. Trimming shortened V by 3 bases and J by 2 bases, and 14 bases separated the two germline ends. Germline-derived CDR1 and CDR2 are SGDLS and YYNGEE.

This clonotype was seen only a few times. The chain combines TRBV9 with TRBJ2-2; 8 nucleotides agree with TRBD2. V shed 0 bases and J 6 bases; nucleotides not matched to a gene: 4. This CDR3 is 15 amino acids long. CDR1 is SGDLS, CDR2 YYNGEE, per germline. Here the CDR3 reads CASSVGVSGAGELFF. The DNA for the CDR3 is TGTGCCAGCAGCGTAGGTGTTAGCGGGGCCGGGGAGCTGTTTTTT.

This clonotype appeared many times. The gene calls are TRBV6-2 or TRBV6-3 and TRBJ1-1; D unresolved. Germline assignment: CDR1 MNHEY and CDR2 SVGEGT. The CDR3 has 15 residues. V was clipped by 0 bases and J by 5 bases, with 13 bases between them. The CDR3 here is CASSYSRSVGTEAFF. In DNA, the CDR3 is TGTGCCAGCAGTTACTCCCGGTCGGTGGGGACTGAAGCTTTCTTT.

The chain uses TRBV7-2 and TRBJ2-2; the match to TRBD1 covers 8 bases. CDR1 and CDR2 (germline): SGHTA, FQGNSA. V gave up 10 bases and J gave up 1 base; unmatched junction bases: 5. The CDR3 contains 14 residues. CDR3 sequence reads: CATRGTGNTGELFF. CDR3 coding DNA: TGTGCCACCCGAGGGACAGGGAACACCGGGGAGCTGTTTTTT. Together with reference TRBV7-2 and TRBJ2-2, the CDR3 gives the full variable domain: GAGVSQSPSNKVTEKGKDVELRCDPISGHTALYWYRQSLGQGLEFLIYFQGNSAPDKSGLPSDRFSAERTGGSVSTLTIQRTQQEDSAVYLCATRGTGNTGELFFGEGSRLTVL.

At least ten counts were recorded for this clonotype. This chain joins TRBV20-1 and TRBJ2-1, with a weak D call TRBD2 (6 bases). Germline lookup yields CDR1 DFQATT and CDR2 SNEGSKA (reference sequence). Trimming pared 1 base from V and 5 bases from J, leaving 12 bases between. CDR3 length: 14 amino acids. The CDR3 spells CSARGLARNNEQFF. The CDR3 nucleotides read TGCAGTGCTAGAGGGCTAGCGAGGAACAATGAGCAGTTCTTC.

This clonotype was detected ten times or more. The chain combines TRBV10-3 with TRBJ1-2; 7 bases line up with TRBD1. Germline-derived CDR1 and CDR2 are ENHRY and SYGVKD. The trim removed 2 bases at V and 4 bases at J, leaving 1 base unmatched. The CDR3 has 13 amino acids. CDR3 bases: TGTGCCATCAGTGAGGGGACAGTCTATGGCTACACCTTC. Translated, it gives CAISEGTVYGYTF.

This clonotype was counted between two and nine times. The chain uses TRBV7-2 and TRBJ2-1; maybe TRBD2 (6 bases). The V end was cut by 4 bases, the J end by 9 bases, with 16 bases between. This CDR3 is 14 amino acids long. Germline assignment: CDR1 SGHTA and CDR2 FQGNSA. The CDR3 nucleotides read TGTGCCAGCAGCTCGGAAACTAGCTGGGGTGAGCAGTTCTTC. This encodes CASSSETSWGEQFF.

In its sample, this clonotype was seen many times. The CDR3: CSASSSGTYEQYF. The CDR3, as DNA: TGCAGTGCTAGTTCTAGCGGAACCTACGAGCAGTACTTC. This chain uses TRBV20-1 with TRBJ2-7; 7 bases match TRBD2. There are 13 residues in the CDR3. Germline V gene data show CDR1 as DFQATT and CDR2 as SNEGSKA (reference sequence). J gave up 2 bases and V 3 bases, and 4 bases lay outside the gene matches.

The chain has TRBV12-3 or TRBV12-4 and TRBJ2-2; maybe TRBD1 (6 bases). This CDR3 is built from 14 residues. Trimming pared 6 bases from V and 3 bases from J, leaving 11 bases between. CDR3 DNA sequence: TGTGCCAGCAGCCGCCAGGGGTACACCGGGGAGCTGTTTTTT. This codes for CASSRQGYTGELFF.

This chain uses TRBV20-1 with TRBJ2-7; tentative D call: TRBD1 (6 bases). The CDR3 covers 14 residues. Germline V gene data show CDR1 as DFQATT and CDR2 as SNEGSKA (reference sequence). The V gene lost 6 bases and the J gene lost 3 bases, with 18 bases spanning the gap. CDR3 region: CSAKESRTVYEQYF. CDR3 nucleotides: TGCAGTGCCAAAGAGTCTAGGACAGTCTACGAGCAGTACTTC.

The V gene is TRBV6-6, the J gene TRBJ2-2; 11 bases agree with TRBD2. Germline V CDR1 and CDR2: MNHNY, SVGAGI (reference sequence). V lost 6 bases and J lost 1; bases outside the gene matches: 4. The CDR3 covers 16 residues. CDR3 in amino acids: CASSPTSGGNTGELFF. In DNA form, the CDR3 reads TGTGCCAGCAGCCCCACTAGCGGGGGGAACACCGGGGAGCTGTTTTTT.

At least ten counts were recorded for this clonotype. The chain joins TRBV5-4 to TRBJ2-1; no firm D call. Germline V gene sequence: CDR1 SGHNT, CDR2 YYREEE (reference sequence). V shed 2 bases and J shed 8 bases, with 8 bases lying between them. The CDR3 length is 12 residues. CDR3 region: CASSLDAYEQFF. The CDR3 DNA follows: TGTGCCAGCAGCTTAGACGCTTATGAGCAGTTCTTC. Full variable domain (rest looked up from reference TRBV5-4 and TRBJ2-1): ETGVTQSPTHLIKTRGQQVTLRCSSQSGHNTVSWYQQALGQGPQFIFQYYREEENGRGNFPPRFSGLQFPNYSSELNVNALELDDSALYLCASSLDAYEQFFGPGTRLTVL.

This clonotype was recorded many times. The chain has TRBV2 and TRBJ1-1; D is unclear. CDR1 is SNHLY and CDR2 is FYNNEI in the germline V gene. V was shortened by 7 bases and J by 1 base, with 10 bases between the two germline ends. The CDR3 has 13 amino acids. The CDR3 DNA reads as TGTGCCAGCAATGTTGACCAGAACACTGAAGCTTTCTTT. Translated, it gives CASNVDQNTEAFF.

This clonotype was seen a few times. The chain has TRBV7-2 and TRBJ2-3; 7 bases align to TRBD2. The germline CDR1 and CDR2 sequences are SGHTA and FQGNSA. This CDR3 comprises 16 residues. With 1 base clipped from V and 1 base from J, the junction kept 5 bases outside the gene matches. The CDR3 bases are TGTGCCAGCAGCTTAGGGAGAAGCGGGGGCACAGATACGCAGTATTTT. Its protein product is CASSLGRSGGTDTQYF.

V and J are TRBV29-1 and TRBJ2-7, with 9 bases lining up with TRBD2. The CDR3 contains 13 residues. J lost 3 bases, V lost 7 bases, and 7 bases had no gene match. CDR1 SQVTM and CDR2 ANQGSEA come from the germline V gene. The CDR3, as DNA: TGCAGCGCTGGCAGCGGGGGGATCTACGAGCAGTACTTC. The encoded protein is CSAGSGGIYEQYF.

The chain is built from TRBV20-1 and TRBJ2-7; 9 positions match TRBD1. CDR3 length: 10 residues. Germline CDR1 DFQATT, CDR2 SNEGSKA (reference sequence). The CDR3 loop is CEGQGYEQYF. The CDR3 DNA sequence: TGCGAGGGACAGGGCTACGAGCAGTACTTC.

This clonotype was found many times. The chain carries TRBV6-6 and TRBJ1-2; no clear D gene. In germline, CDR1 is MNHNY, CDR2 SVGAGI (reference sequence). The CDR3 is 13 amino acids. V gave up 2 bases and J gave up 1 base, with 5 bases separating them. DNA of the CDR3: TGTGCCAGCAGTTACGGGGATAACTATGGCTACACCTTC. It codes for CASSYGDNYGYTF.